Shown below are 23 T cell receptor beta chains from a single sample sequenced in a study of blood T cell repertoires in COVID-19. TCRdb's copy holds only in-frame clones and misses some; the assay was immunoSEQ multiplex PCR. The sample carries some 250,000 clones, more than 70% recorded once. Material: peripheral blood. The receptors originated from an elderly man with acute or convalescent COVID-19.

The chain links TRBV28 to TRBJ1-5; D call uncertain. Trimming left V 4 bases short and J 2 bases short, with 15 bases between. Germline-derived CDR1 and CDR2 are MDHEN and SYDVKM. This CDR3 comprises 16 residues. The CDR3 sequence is CASSSRDKLRNQPQHF. The CDR3 coding sequence is TGTGCCAGCAGTTCACGGGATAAGCTACGCAATCAGCCCCAGCATTTT.

The rearrangement links TRBV6-2 or TRBV6-3 to TRBJ1-5; 7 nucleotides line up with TRBD1. Losses at the gene ends were 0 bases for V and 2 bases for J; bases not matched to a gene: 10. Germline V lookup: CDR1 MNHEY, CDR2 SVGEGT. This CDR3 spans 18 amino acids. CDR3 coding DNA: TGTGCCAGCAGTTACTCCCCTAACCTCGGACAGGGCAATCAGCCCCAGCATTTT. It is translated as CASSYSPNLGQGNQPQHF.

This chain links TRBV24-1 with TRBJ2-5; TRBD1 matches 10 bases. Unmatched junction bases numbered 2, after V lost 7 bases and J lost 7 bases. Germline V gene sequence: CDR1 KGHDR, CDR2 SFDVKD. This CDR3 has 12 residues. CDR3 DNA sequence: TGTGCCACCAGGGACAGGGGGGGGACCCAGTACTTC. Protein product: CATRDRGGTQYF.

This chain joins TRBV6-2 or TRBV6-3 and TRBJ2-7; 9 bases fit TRBD1. The CDR3 covers 17 residues. Germline V CDR1 and CDR2: MNHEY, SVGEGT. With 2 bases clipped from V and 6 bases from J, the junction kept 14 bases outside the gene matches. The CDR3 sequence: CASSYPGQGTVRSEQYF. The CDR3 bases are TGTGCCAGCAGTTACCCGGGACAGGGTACGGTTCGGAGCGAGCAGTACTTC.

This chain joins TRBV19 and TRBJ2-1; 7 bases agree with TRBD1. The CDR3 is made up of 13 amino acids. V gave up 2 bases and J gave up 12 bases; unmatched junction bases: 7. CDR1 is LNHDA, CDR2 SQIVND, per germline (reference sequence). The CDR3 protein is CASSIRQGDGQFF. DNA of the CDR3: TGTGCCAGTAGTATACGACAGGGAGATGGGCAGTTCTTC. The whole variable domain, remainder taken from reference TRBV19 and TRBJ2-1, is DGGITQSPKYLFRKEGQNVTLSCEQNLNHDAMYWYRQDPGQGLRLIYYSQIVNDFQKGDIAEGYSVSREKKESFPLTVTSAQKNPTAFYLCASSIRQGDGQFFGPGTRLTVL.

This clone was picked up a small number of times. Additional DNA sequences in this sample encode the identical CDR3. The chain recombines TRBV19 with TRBJ1-1; D remains ambiguous. Between the trimmed V and J ends, which lost 4 bases and 3 bases, there was a span of 9 bases. The CDR3 is 13 amino acids. Germline V gives CDR1 LNHDA, CDR2 SQIVND (reference sequence). The CDR3 is CASSTRRDTEAFF. The CDR3 nucleotides read TGTGCCAGTAGTACTAGGAGAGACACTGAAGCTTTCTTT.

V and J are TRBV5-4 and TRBJ2-5; 10 nucleotides line up with TRBD2. Germline CDR1 is SGHNT and CDR2 is YYREEE (reference sequence). CDR3 length equals 14 residues. V trimming: 0 bases; J trimming: 9 bases; junction bases outside the gene matches: 5. This chain's CDR3 is CASSLDTAGGAQYF. Here the CDR3 DNA reads TGTGCCAGCAGCTTGGATACAGCGGGGGGGGCCCAGTACTTC.

This rearrangement joins TRBV7-9 to TRBJ1-5; D is possibly TRBD1 (5 bases). Trimming took off 6 bases at V and 1 base at J, with 7 bases between the two ends. The CDR3 runs 13 residues. The V gene's germline CDR1 is SEHNR and CDR2 FQNEAQ (reference sequence). Here the CDR3 DNA reads TGTGCCAGCAGTACAGGAAGCAATCAGCCCCAGCATTTT. Its protein is CASSTGSNQPQHF.

The gene calls are TRBV3-1 (or the pseudogene TRBV3-2) and TRBJ1-1; D is ambiguous. Between the trimmed V and J ends, which lost 8 bases and 5 bases, there was a span of 12 bases. The CDR3 length is 12 residues. Germline CDR1 LGHDT, CDR2 YNNKEL (reference sequence). The chain's CDR3 is CASRLGGTEAFF. CDR3 nucleotides: TGTGCCAGCCGCCTTGGCGGGACTGAAGCTTTCTTT.

The chain is built from TRBV24-1 and TRBJ1-2; 9 bases map to TRBD1. The CDR3 sequence is 13 residues long. Germline values: CDR1 KGHDR, CDR2 SFDVKD. The V gene end was trimmed by 4 bases and the J gene end by 8 bases; junction bases not matched to a gene: 4. Here the CDR3 DNA reads TGTGCCACCAGTGAGGGACAGGGAGGGGGCTACACCTTC. Translating it yields CATSEGQGGGYTF.

The genes are TRBV18 and TRBJ2-7; 8 nucleotides line up with TRBD2. V lost 2 bases, J lost 4 bases, and 7 bases stayed unmatched. This CDR3 spans 15 amino acids. Germline V lookup: CDR1 KGHSH, CDR2 LQKENI. The CDR3 loop reads CASSPAGGRGYEQYF. The CDR3 DNA is TGTGCCAGCTCACCAGCGGGGGGCCGAGGGTACGAGCAGTACTTC.

The chain combines TRBV21-1 with TRBJ2-1; the D call TRBD1 from the table was never checked on the DNA. TRBV21-1 is termed a pseudogene. This CDR3 has 13 residues. In DNA, the CDR3 is TGTGCCAGCAGTGAATACAGCTACAATGAGCAGTTCTTC. Its translation is CASSEYSYNEQFF.

The chain recombines TRBV5-1 with TRBJ1-4; 8 bases are a match to TRBD1. From germline, CDR1 is SGHRS and CDR2 YFSETQ. The CDR3 has 15 residues. V shed 0 bases and J 8 bases; nucleotides not matched to a gene: 6. In DNA form, the CDR3 reads TGCGCCAGCAGCTTGGAGACAGGGGTTTACGAAAAACTGTTTTTT. It yields the protein CASSLETGVYEKLFF.

J is TRBJ1-1 and V is TRBV14; D is possibly TRBD1 (6 bases). V dropped 0 bases and J dropped 2 bases, with 16 bases sitting between them. From germline, CDR1 is SGHDN and CDR2 FVKESK. The CDR3 spans 17 residues. CDR3 coding DNA: TGTGCCAGCAGCCAAGAGGAGTACAGGGTTCAAAACACTGAAGCTTTCTTT. Residues: CASSQEEYRVQNTEAFF.

This CDR3 is CAVRGTDTQYF. The CDR3 nucleotides are TGTGCGGTGCGGGGGACAGATACGCAGTATTTT. This sequence joins TRBV6-5 and TRBJ2-3, with 7 positions matching TRBD2. The length of the CDR3 is 11 residues. CDR1 MNHEY and CDR2 SVGAGI come from the germline V gene.

To note about this clone: The junction departs from the called germline gene at one end, perhaps through a read error. The genes are TRBV7-7 and TRBJ2-5; D unclear. Germline assignment: CDR1 SSHAT and CDR2 FNYEAQ (reference sequence). This CDR3 has 14 amino acids. The DNA of the CDR3 is TGTGCTAGCAGCTTCTCTGTTAATCAAGAGACCCAGTACTTC. Encoded protein: CASSFSVNQETQYF.

This clone was counted a single time. The chain combines TRBV6-5 with TRBJ1-5; a weak D match, TRBD1 (5 bases). The V and J ends lost 5 bases and 6 bases respectively, with 11 bases between them. The CDR3 extends over 13 amino acids. In germline, CDR1 is MNHEY, CDR2 SVGAGI. The CDR3 spells CASSQGRSQPQHF. CDR3 coding DNA: TGTGCCAGCAGTCAGGGAAGAAGTCAGCCCCAGCATTTT.

The V call is TRBV20-1, the J call TRBJ1-1, with D perhaps matching TRBD1 (6 bases). Germline loops: CDR1 DFQATT, CDR2 SNEGSKA (reference sequence). The CDR3 has 11 residues. The V and J ends lost 5 bases and 7 bases respectively, with 11 bases between them. CDR3 sequence (DNA): TGCAGTGCTCTCTCGGACAGTGAAGCTTTCTTT. Protein sequence: CSALSDSEAFF.

The rearrangement links TRBV28 to TRBJ2-1; 9 bases fit TRBD1. CDR1 is MDHEN, CDR2 SYDVKM, per germline. After removal of 5 bases from V and 0 bases from J, the junction contained 23 bases not matched to a gene. This CDR3 is 22 amino acids long. The CDR3 loop is CASSVPGLGQGRSQSSYNEQFF. CDR3 coding DNA: TGTGCCAGCAGTGTCCCGGGATTAGGACAGGGGAGATCTCAGAGCTCCTACAATGAGCAGTTCTTC.

This chain connects TRBV10-3 to TRBJ2-2, with a tentative D call TRBD1 (5 bases). The CDR3 is made up of 16 amino acids. Germline CDR1 ENHRY, CDR2 SYGVKD. Between the trimmed V and J ends, which lost 5 bases and 0 bases, there was a span of 13 bases. CDR3 bases: TGTGCCATCAGTCCAATTGCGACAGCGAACACCGGGGAGCTGTTTTTT. Residues: CAISPIATANTGELFF.

The chain uses TRBV23-1 and TRBJ2-7, with TRBD1 identical over 7 bases. TRBV23-1 is designated an ORF whose function remains uncertain. The trim removed 9 bases at V and 3 bases at J, leaving 8 bases unmatched. CDR3 length: 13 amino acids. The DNA for the CDR3 is TGCGCCAGAAACCGGGACAGACACTACGAGCAGTACTTC. Residues: CARNRDRHYEQYF.

This clone was observed a single time. The V gene is TRBV29-1, the J gene TRBJ2-4; D is undetermined. Germline V gene data show CDR1 as SQVTM and CDR2 as ANQGSEA. Trimming removed 1 base from V and 2 bases from J, with 6 bases in between. This CDR3 contains 13 residues. This chain's CDR3 is CSVEVGPKNIQYF. In nucleotides, the CDR3 is TGCAGCGTTGAAGTCGGTCCCAAAAACATTCAGTACTTC.

This chain uses TRBV27 with TRBJ1-5, with a possible D match to TRBD1 (5 bases). This CDR3 spans 15 amino acids. V was clipped by 7 bases and J by 0 bases, with 13 bases between them. CDR1 is MNHEY, CDR2 SMNVEV, per germline (reference sequence). In DNA, the CDR3 is TGTGCCAGCAAGGAACAGGTATTTAGCAATCAGCCCCAGCATTTT. It is translated as CASKEQVFSNQPQHF.